A selection of T cell receptor beta chains follows, all from one sample in a study of blood T cell repertoires in COVID-19. Only in-frame clones appear in the TCRdb table, and some are missing; sequencing was by immunoSEQ multiplex PCR. This sample has roughly 380,000 clones, with roughly 90% found just once. Sequencing was performed on peripheral blood. These receptors were collected from a woman aged 60-75 years with COVID-19, enrolled during active disease. Both conserved end residues are part of each CDR3. The D gene is left open where the match is weak. For some rows the clone size is stated as once, few or many, or as a class when expanded; others skip it.

d_call: -; clone_size: -; v_call: TRBV6-1; j_call: TRBJ1-1; cdr3_nt: TGTGCCAGCAGTGAGTCACAGGGACGGGCTTTCTTT; cdr3_aa: CASSESQGRAFF
d_call: -; clone_size: once; v_call: TRBV11-2; j_call: TRBJ2-7; cdr3_nt: TGTGCCAGCAGCACACAACAGGGCCTCTCCTACGAGCAGTACTTC; cdr3_aa: CASSTQQGLSYEQYF
d_call: TRBD1; clone_size: -; v_call: TRBV9; j_call: TRBJ1-3; cdr3_nt: TGTGCCAGCAGCGTGCGCCCCGGGACAGAACGGAGGGACACCATATATTTT; cdr3_aa: CASSVRPGTERRDTIYF
d_call: -; clone_size: -; v_call: TRBV3-1/TRBV3-2; j_call: TRBJ1-2; cdr3_nt: TGTGCCAGCAGTCGGACTAACGGGGGCTACACCTTC; cdr3_aa: CASSRTNGGYTF
d_call: -; clone_size: -; v_call: TRBV4-1; j_call: TRBJ2-3; cdr3_nt: TGCGCCAGCAGTCACTATGGCGGGGTTTCAGATACGCAGTATTTT; cdr3_aa: CASSHYGGVSDTQYF
d_call: TRBD1; clone_size: -; v_call: TRBV6-5; j_call: TRBJ2-7; cdr3_nt: TGTGCCAGCAGCGACAGATCGGGACAGGGTCTTATGCAGTACTTC; cdr3_aa: CASSDRSGQGLMQYF
d_call: TRBD1; clone_size: -; v_call: TRBV25-1; j_call: TRBJ2-1; cdr3_nt: TGTGCCAGCAGTACCGGGACAGTCTTTGGTGAGCAGTTCTTC; cdr3_aa: CASSTGTVFGEQFF
d_call: -; clone_size: few; v_call: TRBV6-5; j_call: TRBJ2-5; cdr3_nt: TGTGCCAGCGCGACAGGATGGAGAGAGACCCAGTACTTC; cdr3_aa: CASATGWRETQYF
d_call: -; clone_size: -; v_call: TRBV3-1/TRBV3-2; j_call: TRBJ1-4; cdr3_nt: TGTGCCAGCAGCCAATTCCAGTGGCAACTGTTTTTT; cdr3_aa: CASSQFQWQLFF
d_call: -; clone_size: once; v_call: TRBV18; j_call: TRBJ1-1; cdr3_nt: TGTGCCAGCTCACCTCCCGCAGGGGTCACTGAAGCTTTCTTT; cdr3_aa: CASSPPAGVTEAFF
d_call: TRBD1; clone_size: -; v_call: TRBV6-5; j_call: TRBJ2-7; cdr3_nt: TGTGCCAGCAGTCAGGGGGGGACAGGGAAAATCGAGCAGTACTTC; cdr3_aa: CASSQGGTGKIEQYF
d_call: TRBD1; clone_size: -; v_call: TRBV10-3; j_call: TRBJ1-2; cdr3_nt: TGTGCCATCAGTGACACCTGGACAGGGTATGGCTACACCTTC; cdr3_aa: CAISDTWTGYGYTF
d_call: -; clone_size: -; v_call: TRBV2; j_call: TRBJ2-4; cdr3_nt: TGTGCCAGCAGTGACAGGGGAACAACCATTCAGTACTTC; cdr3_aa: CASSDRGTTIQYF
d_call: -; clone_size: once; v_call: TRBV19; j_call: TRBJ2-7; cdr3_nt: TGTGCCAGTGCGGTTCAGGGGACGAGTTACGAGCAGTACTTC; cdr3_aa: CASAVQGTSYEQYF
d_call: TRBD2; clone_size: -; v_call: TRBV5-1; j_call: TRBJ2-3; cdr3_nt: TGCGCCAGCAGCCCGGATCCAGGGAGGGGCACAGATACGCAGTATTTT; cdr3_aa: CASSPDPGRGTDTQYF
d_call: -; clone_size: -; v_call: TRBV10-3; j_call: TRBJ1-1; cdr3_nt: TGTGCCATCAGTTCTACTAGTCCCTTGAATGAAGCTTTCTTT; cdr3_aa: CAISSTSPLNEAFF
d_call: TRBD1; clone_size: -; v_call: TRBV5-1; j_call: TRBJ1-6; cdr3_nt: TGCGCCAGCAGCCAAACGACAGGGGGAAATTCACCCCTCCACTTT; cdr3_aa: CASSQTTGGNSPLHF
d_call: -; clone_size: -; v_call: TRBV5-5; j_call: TRBJ1-2; cdr3_nt: TGTGCCAGCAGCTTGGATTCCCGCGACACCTATGGCTACACCTTC; cdr3_aa: CASSLDSRDTYGYTF
d_call: -; clone_size: -; v_call: TRBV19; j_call: TRBJ1-1; cdr3_nt: TGTGCCAGTAGGGGTCAGGGCCACACTGAAGCTTTCTTT; cdr3_aa: CASRGQGHTEAFF
d_call: TRBD2; clone_size: -; v_call: TRBV28; j_call: TRBJ2-5; cdr3_nt: TGTGCGTCTAGCGGGGGGGCTTGGGAGACCCAGTACTTC; cdr3_aa: CASSGGAWETQYF
d_call: -; clone_size: -; v_call: TRBV11-2; j_call: TRBJ1-6; cdr3_nt: TGTGCCAGCAGCTTCAACGGGGGGGGTCTAATAAATTCACCCCTCCACTTT; cdr3_aa: CASSFNGGGLINSPLHF
d_call: -; clone_size: -; v_call: TRBV19; j_call: TRBJ1-2; cdr3_nt: TGTGCCAGTAGTGGCTTGGATGGCTACACCTTC; cdr3_aa: CASSGLDGYTF
d_call: -; clone_size: once; v_call: TRBV23-1; j_call: TRBJ1-3; cdr3_nt: TGCGCCACCGCGAAACCCCCGGCCGAGGACACCATATATTTT; cdr3_aa: CATAKPPAEDTIYF
d_call: -; clone_size: once; v_call: TRBV11-2; j_call: TRBJ2-3; cdr3_nt: TGTGCCAGCAGCGCTACAGGTTTCGCCACAGATACGCAGTATTTT; cdr3_aa: CASSATGFATDTQYF
d_call: -; clone_size: -; v_call: TRBV11-2; j_call: TRBJ1-1; cdr3_nt: TGTGCCAGCAGCGCACAGGTTCGGAACACTGAAGCTTTCTTT; cdr3_aa: CASSAQVRNTEAFF
d_call: -; clone_size: -; v_call: TRBV5-5; j_call: TRBJ2-7; cdr3_nt: TGTGCCAGCAGACATGGGGTGGGGGGAGGCGGCTCCTACGAGCAGTACTTC; cdr3_aa: CASRHGVGGGGSYEQYF
d_call: TRBD1; clone_size: -; v_call: TRBV7-2; j_call: TRBJ2-7; cdr3_nt: TGTGCCAGCAGCTCGCCCGGGACAGTAAGATACGAGCAGTACTTC; cdr3_aa: CASSSPGTVRYEQYF
d_call: -; clone_size: -; v_call: TRBV9; j_call: TRBJ2-3; cdr3_nt: TGTGCCAGCAGCGTAGGCGGAGCGGCTAGCACAGATACGCAGTATTTT; cdr3_aa: CASSVGGAASTDTQYF
d_call: TRBD1; clone_size: -; v_call: TRBV7-3; j_call: TRBJ1-6; cdr3_nt: TGTGCCAGCAGCCGACAAGGACAGGGTGGTTCACCCCTCCACTTT; cdr3_aa: CASSRQGQGGSPLHF
d_call: TRBD1; clone_size: -; v_call: TRBV19; j_call: TRBJ1-1; cdr3_nt: TGTGCCAGTAGTGGGATTGGGACAGCCCCGGGGAGCACTGAAGCTTTCTTT; cdr3_aa: CASSGIGTAPGSTEAFF
d_call: -; clone_size: -; v_call: TRBV11-2; j_call: TRBJ2-5; cdr3_nt: TGTGCCAGCAGCTCTACAAACAGGGCGGAAGAGACCCAGTACTTC; cdr3_aa: CASSSTNRAEETQYF
d_call: -; clone_size: -; v_call: TRBV6-6; j_call: TRBJ1-2; cdr3_nt: TGTGCCAGCAGTCCCCCAGCTAACTATGGCTACACCTTC; cdr3_aa: CASSPPANYGYTF
d_call: -; clone_size: once; v_call: TRBV28; j_call: TRBJ1-2; cdr3_nt: TGTGCCAGCAGCTCACTAAGGCTGGAGGGCTACACCTTC; cdr3_aa: CASSSLRLEGYTF
d_call: TRBD1; clone_size: -; v_call: TRBV5-1; j_call: TRBJ1-2; cdr3_nt: TGCGCCAGCAGCTTGGCCGGACAGGGGGCGTCAGGCTACACCTTC; cdr3_aa: CASSLAGQGASGYTF
d_call: TRBD2; clone_size: once; v_call: TRBV5-1; j_call: TRBJ2-3; cdr3_nt: TGCGCCAGCAGCTTATCCGGACTAGAACCCACCAATACGCAGTATTTT; cdr3_aa: CASSLSGLEPTNTQYF
d_call: TRBD1; clone_size: few; v_call: TRBV25-1; j_call: TRBJ2-7; cdr3_nt: TGTGCCAGCAGTGCCGGGACAGTCAGCTCCTACGAGCAGTACTTC; cdr3_aa: CASSAGTVSSYEQYF
d_call: TRBD2; clone_size: -; v_call: TRBV7-6; j_call: TRBJ2-3; cdr3_nt: TGTGCCAGCAGCCAACTGGTGGGGGGGTACACAGATACGCAGTATTTT; cdr3_aa: CASSQLVGGYTDTQYF
d_call: -; clone_size: -; v_call: TRBV4-1; j_call: TRBJ1-1; cdr3_nt: TGCGCCAGCAGCCAAACAGGTTGGGACACTGAAGCTTTCTTT; cdr3_aa: CASSQTGWDTEAFF
d_call: TRBD2; clone_size: -; v_call: TRBV11-2; j_call: TRBJ2-1; cdr3_nt: TGTGCCAGCAGCTTTAGCGGGGGGGGCAATGAGCAGTTCTTC; cdr3_aa: CASSFSGGGNEQFF
d_call: -; clone_size: -; v_call: TRBV9; j_call: TRBJ2-1; cdr3_nt: TGTGCCAGCAGCGTAGCGGGGGGCATAAATGAGCAGTTCTTC; cdr3_aa: CASSVAGGINEQFF
d_call: -; clone_size: -; v_call: TRBV9; j_call: TRBJ2-5; cdr3_nt: TGTGCCAGCAGCGCCCAAGGGGGGGCCGGGGAGACCCAGTACTTC; cdr3_aa: CASSAQGGAGETQYF
d_call: TRBD2; clone_size: -; v_call: TRBV7-3; j_call: TRBJ2-1; cdr3_nt: TGTGCCAGCAGTCCAGGCGGGCTAGCGGGGTACAATGAGCAGTTCTTC; cdr3_aa: CASSPGGLAGYNEQFF
d_call: -; clone_size: once; v_call: TRBV10-1; j_call: TRBJ1-5; cdr3_nt: TGCGCCAGCGGGTTCTTGGGGGGGGCCCCTCAGCCCCAGCATTTT; cdr3_aa: CASGFLGGAPQPQHF
d_call: -; clone_size: -; v_call: TRBV2; j_call: TRBJ1-2; cdr3_nt: TGTGCCAGCAGTGTCCAGGGAGGTCCCTATGGCTACACCTTC; cdr3_aa: CASSVQGGPYGYTF
d_call: -; clone_size: once; v_call: TRBV27; j_call: TRBJ1-1; cdr3_nt: TGTGCCAGCAGTTTATTGTCCGGGAGCGCTGAAGCTTTCTTT; cdr3_aa: CASSLLSGSAEAFF
d_call: TRBD1; clone_size: -; v_call: TRBV28; j_call: TRBJ1-6; cdr3_nt: TGTGCCAGCAGTTTAGACAGGGCTAATTCACCCCTCCACTTT; cdr3_aa: CASSLDRANSPLHF
d_call: TRBD1; clone_size: few; v_call: TRBV25-1; j_call: TRBJ1-5; cdr3_nt: TGTGCCAGCAGGCGGACAGGTAGCAATCAGCCCCAGCATTTT; cdr3_aa: CASRRTGSNQPQHF
d_call: TRBD1; clone_size: few; v_call: TRBV7-9; j_call: TRBJ1-1; cdr3_nt: TGTGCCAGCAGCTTAGACGGGACAGTGTGGACTGAAGCTTTCTTT; cdr3_aa: CASSLDGTVWTEAFF
d_call: TRBD2; clone_size: -; v_call: TRBV7-2; j_call: TRBJ2-3; cdr3_nt: TGTGCCAGCAGCCCGTGGACTAGCGGGGGGGCCGATACGCAGTATTTT; cdr3_aa: CASSPWTSGGADTQYF
d_call: TRBD1; clone_size: -; v_call: TRBV7-3; j_call: TRBJ2-1; cdr3_nt: TGTGCCAGCAGCTCTGCAGGGGGTTACAATGAGCAGTTCTTC; cdr3_aa: CASSSAGGYNEQFF
d_call: TRBD1; clone_size: -; v_call: TRBV15; j_call: TRBJ1-5; cdr3_nt: TGTGCCACAGGGACAGGGGGCTTCGGAAGCAATCAGCCCCAGCATTTT; cdr3_aa: CATGTGGFGSNQPQHF
d_call: TRBD1; clone_size: -; v_call: TRBV5-1; j_call: TRBJ2-7; cdr3_nt: TGCGCCAGCAGCTTGGCCGTGAACAGGGGAGCCGAGCAGTACTTC; cdr3_aa: CASSLAVNRGAEQYF